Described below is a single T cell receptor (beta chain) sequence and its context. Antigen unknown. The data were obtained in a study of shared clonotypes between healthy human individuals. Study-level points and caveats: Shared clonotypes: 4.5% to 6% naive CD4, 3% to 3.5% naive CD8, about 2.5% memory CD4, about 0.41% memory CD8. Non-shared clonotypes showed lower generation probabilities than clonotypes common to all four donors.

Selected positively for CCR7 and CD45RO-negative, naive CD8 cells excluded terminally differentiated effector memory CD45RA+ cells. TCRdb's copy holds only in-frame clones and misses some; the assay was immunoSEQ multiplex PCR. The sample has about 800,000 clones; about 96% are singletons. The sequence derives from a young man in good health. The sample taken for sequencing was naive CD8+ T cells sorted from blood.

CDR3 sequence reads: CASSMEGINQPQHF. DNA of the CDR3: TGTGCCAGTAGTATGGAGGGGATCAATCAGCCCCAGCATTTT. The rearrangement uses TRBV19 and TRBJ1-5; D is perhaps TRBD1 (5 bases). Germline loops: CDR1 LNHDA, CDR2 SQIVND (reference sequence). Trimming removed 3 bases at V and 3 bases at J, with 9 bases between. The CDR3 is made up of 14 amino acids.